This is a list of T cell receptor beta chains from one sample in a study of blood T cells in healthy people across ages. From the 5' RACE reads, TCRdb called clonotypes with MiXCR, one entry per CDR3 protein. Of around 1,000,000 distinct CDR3 sequences listed, 25% are singletons. The data were also submitted as part of a second study, on T cells of mothers and their children.

The material sequenced was blood. The receptors here all came from a girl aged 2 to 10 in good health. The CDR3 runs from the conserved cysteine through the conserved F or W. D genes are given only for firm matches. Clone size appears in some rows only: once, few, many, or a class for an expanded clone.

>-|TRBD2|TRBJ2-7|TRBV11-3
TGTGCCAGCAGCCCGGGAGGTCACTACGAGCAGTACTTC
CASSPGGHYEQYF
>-|TRBD1|TRBJ1-2|TRBV12-3/TRBV12-4
TGTGCCAGCAGTTTAGGTGAACAGGGGAGGAATGGCTACACCTTC
CASSLGEQGRNGYTF
>few|-|TRBJ2-3|TRBV29-1
TGCAGCGTTGACACCACAGATACGCAGTATTTT
CSVDTTDTQYF
>few|-|TRBJ1-4|TRBV29-1
TGCAGCGTTGAAGATTTGTCGAGCGAAAAACTGTTTTTT
CSVEDLSSEKLFF
>few|-|TRBJ2-2|TRBV7-6
TGTGCCAGCAGCCAGGACTTCGAGGGGACCGGGGAGCTGTTTTTT
CASSQDFEGTGELFF
>few|-|TRBJ2-2|TRBV14
TGTGCCAGCAGGTCCGGGACAAAGAACACCGGGGAGCTGTTTTTT
CASRSGTKNTGELFF
>-|TRBD2|TRBJ2-7|TRBV7-2
TGTGCCAGCAGTTTAAGCGGGAGGGTATCCTACGAGCAGTACTTC
CASSLSGRVSYEQYF
>few|-|TRBJ1-4|TRBV5-1
TGCGCCAGCAGAAGTGGGGCAACTAATGAAAAACTGTTTTTT
CASRSGATNEKLFF
>-|-|TRBJ2-2|TRBV12-3/TRBV12-4
TGTGCCAGCAGTTTATTGGGGCCCGGGGAGCTGTTTTTT
CASSLLGPGELFF
>-|-|TRBJ2-2|TRBV20-1
TGCAGTGCAAGACGGGGGGCCGACACCGGGGAGCTGTTTTTT
CSARRGADTGELFF
>-|-|TRBJ1-2|TRBV19
TGTGCCAGTACCTGGGAGTTCAGCTATGGCTACACCTTC
CASTWEFSYGYTF
>-|-|TRBJ2-3|TRBV5-1
TGCGCCAGCAGCTTGGTGAGCGGTACTAGCACAGATACGCAGTATTTT
CASSLVSGTSTDTQYF
>few|TRBD1|TRBJ1-1|TRBV6-1
TGTGCCAGCAGTGAATGGTGGGACAGCGCGGGAGGGACCACTGAAGCTTTCTTT
CASSEWWDSAGGTTEAFF
>few|-|TRBJ2-5|TRBV10-3
TGTGCCATCAGTGAAGGAAAGACCCAGTACTTC
CAISEGKTQYF
>-|-|TRBJ2-5|TRBV13
TGTGCCAGCAGCTCCGACTCGGAGACCCAGTACTTC
CASSSDSETQYF
>few|TRBD2|TRBJ2-1|TRBV3-1
TGTGCCAGCAGCCAAGGGGCTAGCGGGCCGGGGGGGCAGTTCTTC
CASSQGASGPGGQFF
>-|TRBD1|TRBJ1-4|TRBV6-1
TGTGCCAGCAGTGAAGTGCTACAGGGGACTAATGAAAAACTGTTTTTT
CASSEVLQGTNEKLFF